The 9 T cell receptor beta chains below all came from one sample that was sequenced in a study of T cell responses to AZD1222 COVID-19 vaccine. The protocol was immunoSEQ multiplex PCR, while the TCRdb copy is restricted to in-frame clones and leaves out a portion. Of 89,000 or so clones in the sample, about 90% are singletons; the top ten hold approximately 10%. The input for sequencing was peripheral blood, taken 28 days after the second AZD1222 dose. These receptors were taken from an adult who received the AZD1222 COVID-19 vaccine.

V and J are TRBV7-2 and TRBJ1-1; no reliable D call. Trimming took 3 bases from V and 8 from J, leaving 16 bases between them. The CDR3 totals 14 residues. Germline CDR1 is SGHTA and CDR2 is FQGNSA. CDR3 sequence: CASSLGSSRREAFF. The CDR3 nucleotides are TGTGCCAGCAGCTTGGGCTCAAGTCGGCGGGAAGCTTTCTTT.

The CDR3 nucleotides read TGTGCCACTTCCGGGACAGAAGCTTTCTTT. It encodes CATSGTEAFF. The rearrangement uses TRBV10-3 and TRBJ1-1, with D perhaps matching TRBD1 (6 bases). This CDR3 is built from 10 residues. Trimming removed 10 bases from V and 8 bases from J, with 11 bases in between. Germline CDR1 is ENHRY and CDR2 is SYGVKD.

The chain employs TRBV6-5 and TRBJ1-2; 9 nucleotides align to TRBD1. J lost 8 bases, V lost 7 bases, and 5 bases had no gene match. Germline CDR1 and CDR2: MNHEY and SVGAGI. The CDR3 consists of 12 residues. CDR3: CASTWTGDGYTF. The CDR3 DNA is TGTGCCAGCACCTGGACAGGGGACGGCTACACCTTC.

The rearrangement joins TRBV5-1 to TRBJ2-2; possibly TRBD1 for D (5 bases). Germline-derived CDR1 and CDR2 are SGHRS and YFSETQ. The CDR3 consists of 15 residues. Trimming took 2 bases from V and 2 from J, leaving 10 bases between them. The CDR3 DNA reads TGCGCCAGCAGCTTCCGACAGCCAAACACCGGGGAGCTGTTTTTT. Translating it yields CASSFRQPNTGELFF.

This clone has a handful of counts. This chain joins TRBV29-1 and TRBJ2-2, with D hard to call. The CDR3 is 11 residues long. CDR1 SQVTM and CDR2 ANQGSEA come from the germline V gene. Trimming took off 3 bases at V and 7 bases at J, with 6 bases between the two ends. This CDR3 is CSVDSIGELFF. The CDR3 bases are TGCAGCGTTGACAGCATCGGGGAGCTGTTTTTT.

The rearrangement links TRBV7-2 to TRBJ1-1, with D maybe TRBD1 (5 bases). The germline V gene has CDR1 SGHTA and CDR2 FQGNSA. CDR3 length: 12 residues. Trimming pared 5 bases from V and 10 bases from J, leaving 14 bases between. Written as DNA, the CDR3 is TGTGCCAGCAGCCCAGGGACCCCGTTAGCTTTCTTT. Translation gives CASSPGTPLAFF.

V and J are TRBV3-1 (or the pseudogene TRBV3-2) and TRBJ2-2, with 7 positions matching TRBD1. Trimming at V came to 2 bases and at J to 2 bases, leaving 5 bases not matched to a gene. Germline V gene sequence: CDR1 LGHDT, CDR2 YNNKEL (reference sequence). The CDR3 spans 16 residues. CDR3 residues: CASSQPRTGNTGELFF. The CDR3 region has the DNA TGTGCCAGCAGCCAACCCCGGACAGGCAACACCGGGGAGCTGTTTTTT.

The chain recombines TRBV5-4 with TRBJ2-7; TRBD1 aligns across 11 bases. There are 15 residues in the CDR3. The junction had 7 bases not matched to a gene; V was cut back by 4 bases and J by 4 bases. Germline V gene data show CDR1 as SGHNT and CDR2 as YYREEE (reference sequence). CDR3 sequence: CASSLLGQGAYEQYF. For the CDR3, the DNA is TGTGCCAGCAGCCTCCTCGGACAGGGGGCTTACGAGCAGTACTTC.

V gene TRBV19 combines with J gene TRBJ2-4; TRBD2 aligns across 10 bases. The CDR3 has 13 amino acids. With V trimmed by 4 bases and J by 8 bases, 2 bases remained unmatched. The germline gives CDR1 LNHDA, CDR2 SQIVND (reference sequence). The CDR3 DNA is TGTGCCAGTAGTAAGCGGGAGGGGGACATTCAGTACTTC. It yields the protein CASSKREGDIQYF.